This is a list of T cell receptor beta chains from one sample in a study of blood T cell repertoires in COVID-19. Produced via immunoSEQ multiplex PCR; TCRdb's table is partial and in-frame only. Here the sample spans about 400,000 clones, around nine tenths being singletons. The sequenced sample was PBMCs or T cells enriched from blood (not recorded which). These receptors all come from a woman in her thirties with acute COVID-19. Both conserved end residues are trimmed from each CDR3. Each record gives: V gene, J gene, CDR3 protein.

TRBV9	TRBJ1-1	ASSVDPGSNTEAF
TRBV10-3	TRBJ2-7	AISEPGGQGASQY
TRBV24-1	TRBJ2-5	ATSDFGQGELQETQY
TRBV29-1	TRBJ1-5	SVEFGSNQPQH
TRBV14	TRBJ2-5	ASSQKVGGVKETQY
TRBV18	TRBJ1-1	ASSSEGAPATEAF
TRBV4-1	TRBJ1-6	ASSLGQVLGSPLH
TRBV7-2	TRBJ1-5	ASRRTGSNQPQH
TRBV28	TRBJ2-3	ASRRDVTQY
TRBV18	TRBJ2-3	ASSPPGRITDTQY
TRBV3-1/TRBV3-2	TRBJ1-2	ASSQEGRGDYGYT
TRBV7-2	TRBJ1-1	ASSAPRGTGATEAF
TRBV6-2/TRBV6-3	TRBJ1-3	ASSDAGTGRLNTIY
TRBV7-8	TRBJ1-3	ASSLGGGPGSGNTIY
TRBV19	TRBJ2-2	ASQIQRVSTGELF
TRBV5-1	TRBJ2-7	ASSLGLAATYEQY
TRBV7-3	TRBJ1-2	ASSLNVLPNGYT
TRBV12-3/TRBV12-4	TRBJ2-7	ASSPSGLGQY
TRBV6-5	TRBJ1-2	ASSYSGPHGYT
TRBV4-1	TRBJ2-2	ASSQEQGVLTGELF
TRBV2	TRBJ1-5	ASSRQGSQIQPQH
TRBV7-2	TRBJ2-1	ASSGRTSGGIYNEQF
TRBV2	TRBJ2-3	ASRSGQLTDTQY
TRBV25-1	TRBJ1-3	ASSEFHSGNTIY
TRBV20-1	TRBJ1-5	SASSRGTQPQH
TRBV5-5	TRBJ1-3	ASSDWGLSGNTIY
TRBV6-5	TRBJ1-1	ASSYPGGRNTEAF
TRBV5-1	TRBJ1-6	ASSFGQTNSPLH
TRBV3-1/TRBV3-2	TRBJ1-4	ASSVRTGLNEKLF
TRBV5-1	TRBJ2-7	ASSLTLLDGTFDEQY
TRBV6-2/TRBV6-3	TRBJ1-2	ASSTDSYGYT
TRBV3-1/TRBV3-2	TRBJ1-2	ASSQKARTGYKT
TRBV19	TRBJ1-4	ASSEDRGRGKLF
TRBV9	TRBJ2-6	ASSRRGISGANVLT
TRBV30	TRBJ2-3	AWRLTGTLIDTQY